What follows is one T cell receptor (beta chain) and its context. This specimen belongs to a study of T cells after yellow fever vaccination. From the 5' RACE reads, TCRdb called clonotypes with MiXCR, one entry per CDR3 protein. The table has around 610,000 distinct CDR3 sequences, 13% seen once. With 2 bases removed from V and 9 bases from J, the gap between germline ends came to 16 bases. The CDR3 totals 14 residues. Per the germline V gene, CDR1 is SGHRS and CDR2 is YFSETQ. This receptor was identified in a man aged 30-40 years who received the YFV17D yellow fever vaccine. The material was PBMCs, obtained on the day of the yellow fever booster vaccination. The chain couples TRBV5-1 to TRBJ2-3; D uncertain. This CDR3 is CASSFSDVLETQYF. CDR3 sequence (DNA): TGCGCCAGCAGCTTTTCGGATGTGTTGGAGACGCAGTATTTT.